The clone carrying this TCR beta chain showed up many times. The germline V gene encodes CDR1 SGHRS and CDR2 YFSETQ. The ends were cut back, 4 bases at V and 6 bases at J, with 14 bases in the middle. There are 13 residues in the CDR3. Thyroid ultrasound and orbital computed tomography, with clinical symptoms and serum thyroxine and TRAb, informed diagnoses. This sample was included in a study of T cells in Graves' hyperthyroidism and ophthalmopathy. RNA transcripts provided the source from which TCR beta CDR3 regions were amplified. Initially, a first-round RT-PCR of the TCR CDR3 employed the HTBI primer set. MiXCR was run by TCRdb on the multiplex PCR reads, yielding one entry per CDR3 protein. This table has roughly 500,000 distinct CDR3 sequences, about half appearing once.

The sequenced sample consisted of peripheral blood or thyroid tissue (not recorded which). The chain carries TRBV5-1 and TRBJ2-7; D might be TRBD1 (6 bases). The source of this sequence is an adult woman with Graves' disease, either hyperthyroidism or ophthalmopathy (not recorded which). CDR3 loop: CASSMDPGVEQYF. The CDR3 bases are TGCGCCAGCAGCATGGACCCAGGGGTCGAGCAGTACTTC.